The rows below give T cell receptor beta chains drawn from one sample of a study of T cells in Graves' hyperthyroidism and ophthalmopathy. A single record per CDR3 protein comes from TCRdb applying MiXCR to the multiplex PCR reads. The sample lists about 400,000 distinct CDR3 sequences; under 15% were seen once. The sequencing sample was made of blood. The receptors were sampled from a woman aged 25 to 39 with Graves' hyperthyroidism. The CDR3 runs from the conserved cysteine through the conserved F or W. A D gene is named only where the DNA matches it firmly. The size field is filled for only some rows; it gives once, few, many or a size class.

D gene,J gene,V gene,clone size,CDR3 protein,CDR3 DNA
-,TRBJ2-7,TRBV9,-,CASSVPAPAPQNYEQYF,TGTGCCAGCAGCGTACCGGCCCCCGCCCCGCAGAACTACGAGCAGTACTTC
TRBD2,TRBJ2-1,TRBV12-3/TRBV12-4,many,CASSYSGSSYNEQFF,TGTGCCAGCAGCTATAGCGGGAGCTCCTACAATGAGCAGTTCTTC
TRBD1,TRBJ2-7,TRBV20-1,many,CSARGDSPGQIYEQYF,TGCAGTGCTAGAGGTGACTCTCCGGGACAGATCTACGAGCAGTACTTC
-,TRBJ1-4,TRBV5-1,-,CASRLGGVEEKLFF,TGCGCCAGCAGATTAGGTGGGGTGGAAGAAAAACTGTTTTTT
-,TRBJ2-2,TRBV20-1,-,CSGSQVNTGELFF,TGCAGTGGATCACAGGTGAACACCGGGGAGCTGTTTTTT
-,TRBJ2-7,TRBV20-1,few,CSAPGPYEQYF,TGCAGTGCTCCGGGCCCTTACGAGCAGTACTTC
-,TRBJ1-1,TRBV29-1,-,CSAGQRNTEAFF,TGCAGCGCCGGACAGAGGAACACTGAAGCTTTCTTT
TRBD1,TRBJ2-7,TRBV28,many,CASSRGQLSSYEQYF,TGTGCCAGCAGCCGGGGACAGCTTAGCTCCTACGAGCAGTACTTC
TRBD1,TRBJ2-1,TRBV7-9,few,CASSSDRSSDEQFF,TGTGCCAGCAGCTCGGACAGGAGCAGCGATGAGCAGTTCTTC
-,TRBJ1-6,TRBV14,-,CASSQGTANSPLHF,TGTGCCAGCAGCCAAGGGACAGCGAATTCACCCCTCCACTTT
TRBD1,TRBJ2-1,TRBV27,-,CASSLWQGAVNNEQFF,TGTGCCAGCAGTTTATGGCAGGGGGCGGTCAACAATGAGCAGTTCTTC
-,TRBJ2-6,TRBV29-1,few,CSVGDGRTSGANVLTF,TGCAGCGTTGGGGACGGAAGAACCTCTGGGGCCAACGTCCTGACTTTC
-,TRBJ2-1,TRBV7-9,many,CASSPPAVGPQSSYNEQFF,TGTGCCAGCAGCCCCCCGGCGGTGGGGCCGCAAAGCTCCTACAATGAGCAGTTCTTC
-,TRBJ1-3,TRBV7-2,many,CASSLMGSSGNTIYF,TGTGCCAGCAGCTTAATGGGCAGTTCTGGAAACACCATATATTTT
-,TRBJ2-2,TRBV20-1,few,CSAQGGGNTGELFF,TGCAGTGCCCAGGGGGGAGGGAACACCGGGGAGCTGTTTTTT
-,TRBJ1-1,TRBV19,-,CASTNHVLGETEAFF,TGTGCCAGTACCAACCATGTGCTCGGGGAGACTGAAGCTTTCTTT
TRBD1,TRBJ2-2,TRBV6-2/TRBV6-3,many,CASRPTGGNTGELFF,TGTGCCAGCAGACCGACAGGGGGAAACACCGGGGAGCTGTTTTTT
-,TRBJ2-1,TRBV5-1,-,CASSLYGQSNNEQFF,TGCGCCAGCAGCCTATATGGACAGTCCAACAATGAGCAGTTCTTC
-,TRBJ1-1,TRBV5-1,many,CASSSGINTEAFF,TGCGCCAGCAGCTCCGGGATAAACACTGAAGCTTTCTTT
TRBD1,TRBJ2-4,TRBV5-1,many,CASSVRTGEDIQYF,TGCGCCAGCAGCGTTCGGACAGGGGAGGACATTCAGTACTTC
TRBD1,TRBJ1-6,TRBV11-2,-,CASSLAQGNSPLHF,TGTGCCAGCAGCTTAGCACAGGGGAATTCACCCCTCCACTTT
-,TRBJ1-2,TRBV7-2,many,CASSPQRYGYTF,TGTGCCAGCAGCCCCCAGCGCTATGGCTACACCTTC
-,TRBJ2-1,TRBV20-1,few,CSAIAESSYNEQFF,TGCAGTGCCATAGCGGAGAGCTCCTACAATGAGCAGTTCTTC
TRBD1,TRBJ1-6,TRBV20-1,few,CSALTGGRTYNSPLHF,TGCAGTGCTCTTACAGGGGGTCGGACCTATAATTCACCCCTCCACTTT
-,TRBJ2-5,TRBV10-3,few,CAINAGSLETQYF,TGTGCCATCAACGCGGGTAGCTTGGAGACCCAGTACTTC
-,TRBJ2-5,TRBV6-1,few,CASTPSGGETQYF,TGTGCCAGCACTCCGTCGGGTGGAGAGACCCAGTACTTC
-,TRBJ1-5,TRBV7-2,many,CASSPYSPQPQHF,TGTGCCAGCAGCCCCTACTCACCACAGCCCCAGCATTTT
-,TRBJ2-7,TRBV6-1,many,CASSSAAYEQYF,TGTGCCAGCAGTTCAGCCGCCTACGAGCAGTACTTC
-,TRBJ1-4,TRBV7-2,-,CASSLRGGADGKLFF,TGTGCCAGCAGCCTAAGGGGGGGCGCGGATGGAAAACTGTTTTTT
TRBD2,TRBJ2-1,TRBV18,many,CASSPVAGADNEQFF,TGTGCCAGCTCACCAGTAGCGGGAGCGGATAATGAGCAGTTCTTC
-,TRBJ2-7,TRBV11-1,many,CASSLAIVNEQYF,TGTGCCAGCAGCTTAGCGATAGTGAACGAGCAGTACTTC
TRBD2,TRBJ2-3,TRBV20-1,many,CSAGGGLAKRTDTQYF,TGCAGTGCGGGGGGGGGACTAGCGAAACGCACAGATACGCAGTATTTT
TRBD1,TRBJ1-5,TRBV24-1,-,CATSDRPRDRGNQPQHF,TGTGCCACCAGTGATCGTCCCCGGGACAGGGGCAATCAGCCCCAGCATTTT
TRBD2,TRBJ2-3,TRBV18,few,CASSPRDPSGGTDTQYF,TGTGCCAGCTCACCGAGGGATCCTAGCGGGGGCACAGATACGCAGTATTTT
TRBD1,TRBJ2-5,TRBV24-1,many,CATSDRGMIETQYF,TGTGCCACATCCGACAGGGGTATGATTGAGACCCAGTACTTC
TRBD2,TRBJ2-7,TRBV20-1,many,CSAFRPGTSETYEQYF,TGCAGTGCTTTTCGTCCCGGGACTAGCGAGACCTACGAGCAGTACTTC
TRBD1,TRBJ1-5,TRBV10-3,-,CAISATGTGSNQPQHF,TGTGCCATCAGCGCTACCGGGACAGGTAGCAATCAGCCCCAGCATTTT
-,TRBJ1-2,TRBV10-3,few,CAISESYGYTF,TGTGCCATCAGTGAGTCGTATGGCTACACCTTC
-,TRBJ2-7,TRBV4-1,-,CASSRPVREPKQYF,TGCGCCAGCAGCCGCCCGGTCCGAGAACCAAAGCAGTACTTC
-,TRBJ2-3,TRBV9,-,CASSDGDSSSTDTQYF,TGTGCCAGCAGCGACGGGGACTCCTCTAGCACAGATACGCAGTATTTT
-,TRBJ1-1,TRBV5-1,many,CASSVGATEAFF,TGCGCCAGCAGCGTGGGGGCCACTGAAGCTTTCTTT
-,TRBJ1-2,TRBV5-1,many,CASSAGQTYGYTF,TGCGCCAGCAGCGCCGGACAGACCTATGGCTACACCTTC